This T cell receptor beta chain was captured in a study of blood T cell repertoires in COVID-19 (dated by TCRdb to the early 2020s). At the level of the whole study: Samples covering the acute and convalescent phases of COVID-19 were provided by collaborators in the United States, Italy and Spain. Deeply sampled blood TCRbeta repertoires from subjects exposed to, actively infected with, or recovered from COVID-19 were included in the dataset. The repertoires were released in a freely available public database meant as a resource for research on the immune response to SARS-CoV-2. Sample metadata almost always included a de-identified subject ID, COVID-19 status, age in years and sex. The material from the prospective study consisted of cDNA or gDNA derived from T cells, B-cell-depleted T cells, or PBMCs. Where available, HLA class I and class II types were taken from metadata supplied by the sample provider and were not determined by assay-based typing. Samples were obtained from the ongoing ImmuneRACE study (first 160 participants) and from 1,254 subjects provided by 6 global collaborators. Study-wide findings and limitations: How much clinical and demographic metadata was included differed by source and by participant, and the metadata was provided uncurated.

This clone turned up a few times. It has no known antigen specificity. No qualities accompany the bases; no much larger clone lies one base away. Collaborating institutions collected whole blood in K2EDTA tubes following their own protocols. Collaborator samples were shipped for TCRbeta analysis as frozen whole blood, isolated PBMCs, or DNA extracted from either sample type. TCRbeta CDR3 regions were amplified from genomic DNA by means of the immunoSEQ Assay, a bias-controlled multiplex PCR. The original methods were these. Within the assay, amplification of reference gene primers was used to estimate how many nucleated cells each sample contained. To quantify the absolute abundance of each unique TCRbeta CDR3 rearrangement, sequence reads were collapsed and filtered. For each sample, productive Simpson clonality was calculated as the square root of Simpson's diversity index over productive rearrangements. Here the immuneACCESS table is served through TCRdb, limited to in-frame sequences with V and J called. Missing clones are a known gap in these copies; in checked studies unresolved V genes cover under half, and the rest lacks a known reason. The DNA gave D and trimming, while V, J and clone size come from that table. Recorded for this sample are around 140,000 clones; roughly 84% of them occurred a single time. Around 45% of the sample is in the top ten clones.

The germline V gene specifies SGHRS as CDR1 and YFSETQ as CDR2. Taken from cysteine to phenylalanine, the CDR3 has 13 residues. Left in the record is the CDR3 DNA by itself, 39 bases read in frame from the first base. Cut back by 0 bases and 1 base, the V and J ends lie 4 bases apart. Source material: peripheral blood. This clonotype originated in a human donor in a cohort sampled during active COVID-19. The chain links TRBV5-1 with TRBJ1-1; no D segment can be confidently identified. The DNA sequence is TGCGCCAGCAGCTTGGACACGAACACTGAAGCTTTCTTT. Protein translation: CASSLDTNTEAFF.